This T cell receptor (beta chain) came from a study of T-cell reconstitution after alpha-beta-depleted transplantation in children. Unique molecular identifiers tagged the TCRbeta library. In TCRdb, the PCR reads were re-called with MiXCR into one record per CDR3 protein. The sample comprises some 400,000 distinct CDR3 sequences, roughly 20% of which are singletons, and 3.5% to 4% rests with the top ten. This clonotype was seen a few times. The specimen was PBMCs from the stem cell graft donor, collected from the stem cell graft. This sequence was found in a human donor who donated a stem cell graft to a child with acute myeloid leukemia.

The CDR3 DNA sequence: TGTGCCAGCAGCTTTAGCAACGCAGATACGCAGTATTTT. Translating gives CASSFSNADTQYF. The rearrangement links TRBV7-2 to TRBJ2-3, with no clear D. This CDR3 has 13 residues. Deletions cut 3 bases from V and 4 bases from J, with 8 bases between. Germline V gene sequence: CDR1 SGHTA, CDR2 FQGNSA.